This T cell receptor (beta chain) was observed in a study of T cells in Graves' hyperthyroidism and ophthalmopathy. Broader study findings: Stable hyperthyroidism was separated from ophthalmopathy by a model based on 13 V-J features. The model's output predicted ophthalmopathy at a median of about 6.5 months prior to onset. Most expanded thyroid clonotypes above 0.001 recurred in blood.

About this clonotype: No antigen is known for it.

Amplified TCR beta CDR3 regions derived from RNA transcripts. Initially, a first-round RT-PCR of the TCR CDR3 employed the HTBI primer set. TCRdb independently ran MiXCR on the multiplex PCR reads; one entry per CDR3 protein. This repertoire shows fewer than 900,000 distinct CDR3 sequences, about 16% found once; its top ten account for around 7.7%. The CDR3 runs to 12 residues. Between the trimmed V and J ends, which lost 5 bases and 10 bases, there was a span of 16 bases. The V gene's germline CDR1 is DFQATT and CDR2 SNEGSKA (reference sequence). PBMCs were collected from an approximately 10 ml volume of fresh peripheral blood.

This chain joins TRBV20-1 and TRBJ2-3, with D perhaps matching TRBD1 (6 bases). This clonotype originated in a man between 18 and 29 years old with Graves' hyperthyroidism. The sequencing sample was made of blood. The CDR3 sequence is CSALLGAEAQYF. CDR3 nucleotide sequence: TGCAGTGCTCTCCTGGGGGCGGAGGCGCAGTATTTT.